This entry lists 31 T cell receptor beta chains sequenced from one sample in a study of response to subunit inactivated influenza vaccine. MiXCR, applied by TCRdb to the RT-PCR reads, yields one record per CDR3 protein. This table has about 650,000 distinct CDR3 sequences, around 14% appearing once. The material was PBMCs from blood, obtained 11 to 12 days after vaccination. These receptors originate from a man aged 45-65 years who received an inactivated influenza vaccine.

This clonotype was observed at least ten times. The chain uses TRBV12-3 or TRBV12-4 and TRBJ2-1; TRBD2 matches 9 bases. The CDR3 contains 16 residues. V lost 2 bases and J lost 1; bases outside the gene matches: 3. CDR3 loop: CASSLSGGYSYNEQFF. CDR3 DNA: TGTGCCAGCAGTTTAAGCGGGGGGTATTCCTACAATGAGCAGTTCTTC.

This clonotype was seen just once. The DNA for the CDR3 is TGTGCCAGCCGCGTGCTTCCGGGTAATGAGCAGTTCTTC. As protein: CASRVLPGNEQFF. This chain connects TRBV7-2 to TRBJ2-1; D is unclear. The CDR3 covers 13 residues. With 8 bases removed from V and 7 bases from J, the gap between germline ends came to 15 bases. Looked up from germline, CDR1 is SGHTA and CDR2 is FQGNSA.

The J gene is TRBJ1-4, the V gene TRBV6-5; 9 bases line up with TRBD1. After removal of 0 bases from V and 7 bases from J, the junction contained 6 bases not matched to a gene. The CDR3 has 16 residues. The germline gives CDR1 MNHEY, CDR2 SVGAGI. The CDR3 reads CASSYSPTGGGEKLFF. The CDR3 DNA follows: TGTGCCAGCAGTTACTCACCGACAGGGGGAGGTGAAAAACTGTTTTTT.

CDR3 coding DNA: TGCAGTGCTAGAGATCTGGGGGGAGGAGCCGAGCAGTACTTC. The encoded protein is CSARDLGGGAEQYF. The J gene is TRBJ2-7, the V gene TRBV20-1; D perhaps matches TRBD2 (6 bases). V shed 0 bases and J shed 6 bases, with 15 bases lying between them. Germline values: CDR1 DFQATT, CDR2 SNEGSKA (reference sequence). The CDR3 is made up of 14 amino acids.

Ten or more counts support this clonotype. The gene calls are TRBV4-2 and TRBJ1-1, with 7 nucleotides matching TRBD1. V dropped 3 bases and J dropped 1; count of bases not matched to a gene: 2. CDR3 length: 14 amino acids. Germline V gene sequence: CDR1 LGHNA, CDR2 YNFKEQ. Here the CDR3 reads CASSHRDRNTEAFF. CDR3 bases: TGTGCCAGCAGCCACCGGGACAGGAACACTGAAGCTTTCTTT.

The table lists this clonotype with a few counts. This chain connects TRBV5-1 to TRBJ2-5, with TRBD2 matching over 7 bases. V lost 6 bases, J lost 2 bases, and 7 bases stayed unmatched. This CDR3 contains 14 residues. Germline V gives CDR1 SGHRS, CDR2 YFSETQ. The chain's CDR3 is CASTLASGQETQYF. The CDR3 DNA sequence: TGCGCCAGCACCCTGGCTAGCGGACAAGAGACCCAGTACTTC.

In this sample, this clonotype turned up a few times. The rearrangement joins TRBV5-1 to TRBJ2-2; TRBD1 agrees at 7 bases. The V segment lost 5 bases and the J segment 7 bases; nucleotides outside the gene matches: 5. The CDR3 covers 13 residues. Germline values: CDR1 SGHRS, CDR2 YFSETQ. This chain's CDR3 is CASSTGAIGELFF. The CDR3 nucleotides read TGCGCCAGCAGTACAGGGGCGATCGGGGAGCTGTTTTTT.

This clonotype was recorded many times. The CDR3 loop is CASSLEIPDRGPLALHF. The CDR3 nucleotides are TGTGCCAGCAGCTTAGAAATTCCGGACAGGGGGCCCTTAGCCCTCCACTTT. This chain links TRBV7-8 with TRBJ1-6; 11 bases line up with TRBD1. J was trimmed by 14 bases and V by 1 base; bases with no gene match: 13. This CDR3 has 17 residues. Germline V gives CDR1 SGHVS, CDR2 FQNEAQ.

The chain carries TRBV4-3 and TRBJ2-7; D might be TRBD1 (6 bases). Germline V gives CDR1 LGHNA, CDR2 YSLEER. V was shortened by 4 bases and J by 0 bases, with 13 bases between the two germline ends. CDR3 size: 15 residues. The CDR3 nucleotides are TGCGCCAGCAGCCTAGCACGGGACATCTCCTACGAGCAGTACTTC. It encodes CASSLARDISYEQYF.

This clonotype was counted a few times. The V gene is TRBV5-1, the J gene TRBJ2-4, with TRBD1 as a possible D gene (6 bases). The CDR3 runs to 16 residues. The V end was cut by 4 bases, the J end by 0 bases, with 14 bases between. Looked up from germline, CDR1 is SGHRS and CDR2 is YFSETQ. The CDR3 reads CASSPGTPVAKNIQYF. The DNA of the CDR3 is TGCGCCAGCAGCCCGGGGACACCGGTAGCCAAAAACATTCAGTACTTC.

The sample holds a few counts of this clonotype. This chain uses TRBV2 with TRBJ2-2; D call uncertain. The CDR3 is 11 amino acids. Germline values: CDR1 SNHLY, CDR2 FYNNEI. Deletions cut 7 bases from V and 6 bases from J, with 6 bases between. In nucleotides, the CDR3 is TGTGCCAGCACATTCTCCGGGGAGCTGTTTTTT. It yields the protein CASTFSGELFF.

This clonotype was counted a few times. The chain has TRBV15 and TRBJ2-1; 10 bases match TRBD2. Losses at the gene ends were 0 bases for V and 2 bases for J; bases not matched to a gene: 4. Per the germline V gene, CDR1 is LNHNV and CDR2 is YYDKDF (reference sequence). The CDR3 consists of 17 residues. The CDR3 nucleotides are TGTGCCACCAGCAGAGATCTGAGCGGGGGGGCCTACAATGAGCAGTTCTTC. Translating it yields CATSRDLSGGAYNEQFF.

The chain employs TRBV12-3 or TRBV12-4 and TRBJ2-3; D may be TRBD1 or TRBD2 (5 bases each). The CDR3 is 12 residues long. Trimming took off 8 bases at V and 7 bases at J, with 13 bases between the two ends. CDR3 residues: CASGVWGNTQYF. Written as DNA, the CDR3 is TGTGCCAGCGGTGTCTGGGGGAATACGCAGTATTTT.

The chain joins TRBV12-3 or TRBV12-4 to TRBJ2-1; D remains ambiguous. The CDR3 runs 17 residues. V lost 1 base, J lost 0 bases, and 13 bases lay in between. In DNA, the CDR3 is TGTGCCAGCAGTTTAGTTTCTGGCACCTACTCCTACAATGAGCAGTTCTTC. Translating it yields CASSLVSGTYSYNEQFF.

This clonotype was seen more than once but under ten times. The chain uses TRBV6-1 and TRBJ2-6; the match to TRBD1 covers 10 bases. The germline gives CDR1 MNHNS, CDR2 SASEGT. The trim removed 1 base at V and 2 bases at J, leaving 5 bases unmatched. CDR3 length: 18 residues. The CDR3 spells CASSEGQGAPPGANVLTF. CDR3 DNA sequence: TGTGCCAGCAGTGAAGGACAGGGGGCGCCCCCTGGGGCCAACGTCCTGACTTTC.

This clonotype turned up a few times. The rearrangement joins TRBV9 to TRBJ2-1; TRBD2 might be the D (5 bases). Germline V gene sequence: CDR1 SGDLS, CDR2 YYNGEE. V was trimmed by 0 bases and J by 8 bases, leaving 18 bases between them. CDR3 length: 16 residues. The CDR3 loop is CASSVAVGVTTYEQFF. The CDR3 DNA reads TGTGCCAGCAGCGTAGCTGTGGGAGTGACAACATATGAGCAGTTCTTC.

The CDR3 coding sequence is TGTGCCACCAGTGAGACGACTAGCGGGAGTAACAACGAGCAGTACTTC. This encodes CATSETTSGSNNEQYF. The chain employs TRBV24-1 and TRBJ2-7, with 12 bases lining up with TRBD2. The CDR3 contains 16 residues. Trimming cost V 4 bases and J 5 bases; bases outside gene matches: 8. CDR1 is KGHDR and CDR2 is SFDVKD in the germline V gene.

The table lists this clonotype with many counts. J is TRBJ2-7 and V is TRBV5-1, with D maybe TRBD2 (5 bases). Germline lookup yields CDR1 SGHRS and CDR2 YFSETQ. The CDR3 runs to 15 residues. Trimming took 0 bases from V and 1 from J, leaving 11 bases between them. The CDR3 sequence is CASSLGGRRSYEQYF. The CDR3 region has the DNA TGCGCCAGCAGCTTGGGAGGGCGGAGATCCTACGAGCAGTACTTC.

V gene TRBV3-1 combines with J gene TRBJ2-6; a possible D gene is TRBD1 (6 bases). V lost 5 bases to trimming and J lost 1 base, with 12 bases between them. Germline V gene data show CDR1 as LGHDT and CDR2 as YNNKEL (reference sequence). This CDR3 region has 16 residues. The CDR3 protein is CASSVITGSGANVLTF. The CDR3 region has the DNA TGTGCCAGCAGCGTAATAACAGGGTCTGGGGCCAACGTCCTGACTTTC.

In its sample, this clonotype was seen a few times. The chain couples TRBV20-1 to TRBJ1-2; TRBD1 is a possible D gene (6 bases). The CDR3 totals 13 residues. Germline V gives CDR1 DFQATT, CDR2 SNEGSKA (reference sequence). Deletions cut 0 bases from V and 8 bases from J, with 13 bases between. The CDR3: CSARDEGGRGYTF. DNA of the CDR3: TGCAGTGCTAGAGATGAGGGGGGTAGAGGCTACACCTTC.

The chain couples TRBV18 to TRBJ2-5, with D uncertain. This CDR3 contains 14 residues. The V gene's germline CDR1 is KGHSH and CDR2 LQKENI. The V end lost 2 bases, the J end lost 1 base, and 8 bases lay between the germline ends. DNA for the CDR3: TGTGCCAGCTCACCATACACACCCCAAGAGACCCAGTACTTC. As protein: CASSPYTPQETQYF.

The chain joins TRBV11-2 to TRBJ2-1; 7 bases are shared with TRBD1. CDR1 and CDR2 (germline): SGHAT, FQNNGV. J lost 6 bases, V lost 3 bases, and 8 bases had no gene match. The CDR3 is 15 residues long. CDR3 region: CASSFSGQSSNEQFF. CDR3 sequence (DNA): TGTGCCAGCAGCTTCTCGGGACAGAGCTCCAATGAGCAGTTCTTC.

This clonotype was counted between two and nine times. CDR3 sequence: CAGSGTSSDTQYF. CDR3 DNA: TGTGCCGGTTCCGGGACTAGCTCAGATACGCAGTATTTT. This chain joins TRBV7-2 and TRBJ2-3; 9 bases are shared with TRBD2. In germline, CDR1 is SGHTA, CDR2 FQGNSA. V lost 11 bases to trimming and J lost 4 bases; unmatched junction nucleotides: 7. This CDR3 has 13 residues.

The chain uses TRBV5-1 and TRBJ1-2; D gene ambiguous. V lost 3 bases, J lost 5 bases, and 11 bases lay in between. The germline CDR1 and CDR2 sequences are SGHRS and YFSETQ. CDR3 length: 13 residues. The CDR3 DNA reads TGCGCCAGCAGCTCCTCCCTGAGTTATGGCTACACCTTC. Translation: CASSSSLSYGYTF.

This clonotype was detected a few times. Written as DNA, the CDR3 is TGCGCCAGCGGGGGACGGTTGGGCACTGAAGCTTTCTTT. Its translation is CASGGRLGTEAFF. The chain carries TRBV5-1 and TRBJ1-1; tentatively, D is TRBD1 (5 bases). This CDR3 has 13 amino acids. The germline V and J ends were trimmed by 7 bases and 4 bases, with 14 bases remaining between them. Germline CDR1 is SGHRS and CDR2 is YFSETQ.

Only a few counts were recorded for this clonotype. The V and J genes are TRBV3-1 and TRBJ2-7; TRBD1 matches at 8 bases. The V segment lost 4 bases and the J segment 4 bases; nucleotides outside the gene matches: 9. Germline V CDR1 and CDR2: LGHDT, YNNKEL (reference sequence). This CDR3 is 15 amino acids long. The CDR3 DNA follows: TGTGCCAGCAGCCTACGGGGACAGGACGGGTACGAGCAGTACTTC. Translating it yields CASSLRGQDGYEQYF.

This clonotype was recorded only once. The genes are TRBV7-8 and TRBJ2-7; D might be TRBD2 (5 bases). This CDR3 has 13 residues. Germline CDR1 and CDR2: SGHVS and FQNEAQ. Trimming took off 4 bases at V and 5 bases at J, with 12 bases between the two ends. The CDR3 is CASSSGAADEQYF. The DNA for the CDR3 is TGTGCCAGCAGCTCCGGAGCGGCTGACGAGCAGTACTTC.

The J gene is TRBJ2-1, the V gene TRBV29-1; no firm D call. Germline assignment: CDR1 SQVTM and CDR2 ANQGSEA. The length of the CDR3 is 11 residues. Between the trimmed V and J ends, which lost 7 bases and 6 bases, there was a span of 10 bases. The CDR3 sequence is CSARSGNEQFF. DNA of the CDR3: TGCAGCGCCCGGTCGGGCAATGAGCAGTTCTTC.

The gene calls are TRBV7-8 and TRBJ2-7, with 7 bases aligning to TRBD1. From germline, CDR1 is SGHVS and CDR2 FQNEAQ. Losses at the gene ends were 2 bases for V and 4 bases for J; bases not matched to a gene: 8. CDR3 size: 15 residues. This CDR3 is CASSLTDRVEYEQYF. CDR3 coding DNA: TGTGCCAGCAGCTTAACAGACAGGGTGGAATACGAGCAGTACTTC. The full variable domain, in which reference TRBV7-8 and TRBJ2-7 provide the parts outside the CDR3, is GAGVSQSPRYKVAKRGQDVALRCDPISGHVSLFWYQQALGQGPEFLTYFQNEAQLDKSGLPSDRFFAERPEGSVSTLKIQRTQQEDSAVYLCASSLTDRVEYEQYFGPGTRLTVT.

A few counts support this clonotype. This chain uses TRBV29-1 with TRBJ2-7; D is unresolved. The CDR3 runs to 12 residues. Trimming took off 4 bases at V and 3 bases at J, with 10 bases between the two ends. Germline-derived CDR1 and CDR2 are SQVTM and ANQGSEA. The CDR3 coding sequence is TGCAGCGTTGTAGTCCTTGGCTACGAGCAGTACTTC. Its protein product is CSVVVLGYEQYF.

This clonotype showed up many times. The CDR3 DNA follows: TGCAGTGCTCCCGTAGGGAGCTACACCTTC. It specifies CSAPVGSYTF. The chain employs TRBV20-1 and TRBJ1-2; D unresolved. The V end lost 5 bases, the J end lost 9 bases, and 10 bases lay between the germline ends. CDR3 length: 10 residues. Germline CDR1 is DFQATT and CDR2 is SNEGSKA (reference sequence).